The rows below give T cell receptor beta chains drawn from one sample of a study of T cell changes during pregnancy in multiple sclerosis. Assay used: immunoSEQ multiplex PCR; TCRdb lists only in-frame clones, some missing. Of over 15,000 clones in the sample, about 83% were seen once. The sample in question was CD8+ T cells from peripheral blood mononuclear cells, obtained in the second trimester of pregnancy. The receptors were sampled from a female donor in good health, enrolled as a control in a pregnancy study. CDR3s include the opening cysteine and the closing phenylalanine or tryptophan. A D gene is named only where the DNA matches it firmly. Clone size appears in some rows only: once, few, many, or a class for an expanded clone.

v_gene: TRBV19; abundance: .; d_gene: .; j_gene: TRBJ1-2; CDR3aa: CASSIGTGDGYTF; CDR3nt: TGTGCCAGTAGTATAGGAACAGGAGATGGCTACACCTTC
v_gene: TRBV27; abundance: .; d_gene: .; j_gene: TRBJ2-7; CDR3aa: CASSQGPHPNEQYF; CDR3nt: TGTGCCAGCAGCCAGGGCCCCCATCCCAACGAGCAGTACTTC
v_gene: TRBV4-3; abundance: .; d_gene: .; j_gene: TRBJ2-1; CDR3aa: CASSQDRGTYNEQFF; CDR3nt: TGCGCCAGCAGCCAGGACAGAGGAACGTACAATGAGCAGTTCTTC
v_gene: TRBV15; abundance: .; d_gene: .; j_gene: TRBJ2-7; CDR3aa: CATSRDRAKSYEQYF; CDR3nt: TGTGCCACCAGCAGAGACAGGGCGAAGTCCTACGAGCAGTACTTC
v_gene: TRBV7-8; abundance: .; d_gene: TRBD2; j_gene: TRBJ2-5; CDR3aa: CASSLGLGGETQYF; CDR3nt: TGTGCCAGCAGCTTAGGGTTGGGGGGGGAGACCCAGTACTTC
v_gene: TRBV6-6; abundance: .; d_gene: .; j_gene: TRBJ2-7; CDR3aa: CASSFRGEQYF; CDR3nt: TGTGCCAGCAGTTTCAGGGGCGAGCAGTACTTC
v_gene: TRBV4-3; abundance: .; d_gene: .; j_gene: TRBJ2-7; CDR3aa: CASSQGVADQYEQYF; CDR3nt: TGCGCCAGCAGCCAAGGGGTAGCGGATCAATACGAGCAGTACTTC
v_gene: TRBV11-2; abundance: .; d_gene: .; j_gene: TRBJ2-7; CDR3aa: CASSLGGLGPTSYEQYF; CDR3nt: TGTGCCAGCAGCTTAGGGGGCTTGGGGCCCACCTCCTACGAGCAGTACTTC
v_gene: TRBV4-2; abundance: .; d_gene: .; j_gene: TRBJ2-5; CDR3aa: CASSQPRGVEGTQYF; CDR3nt: TGTGCCAGCAGCCAACCACGGGGAGTCGAGGGGACCCAGTACTTC
v_gene: TRBV29-1; abundance: .; d_gene: .; j_gene: TRBJ1-2; CDR3aa: CSVEVGGGRGANYGYTF; CDR3nt: TGCAGCGTTGAAGTCGGGGGGGGGCGAGGTGCTAACTATGGCTACACCTTC
v_gene: TRBV6-5; abundance: once; d_gene: TRBD1; j_gene: TRBJ2-3; CDR3aa: CASRQGAGTDTQYF; CDR3nt: TGTGCCAGCAGGCAGGGGGCTGGCACAGATACGCAGTATTTT
v_gene: TRBV11-2; abundance: once; d_gene: TRBD2; j_gene: TRBJ2-2; CDR3aa: CASSLEHLGGTNGELFF; CDR3nt: TGTGCCAGCAGCTTAGAGCATCTCGGGGGGACCAACGGGGAGCTGTTTTTT
v_gene: TRBV4-1; abundance: medium-sized; d_gene: TRBD1; j_gene: TRBJ1-2; CDR3aa: CASSPRDRGKASNYGYTF; CDR3nt: TGCGCCAGCAGCCCTCGGGACAGGGGAAAAGCCTCTAACTATGGCTACACCTTC
v_gene: TRBV4-3; abundance: .; d_gene: .; j_gene: TRBJ1-3; CDR3aa: CASSQEYRISSGNTIYF; CDR3nt: TGCGCCAGCAGCCAAGAGTACAGGATTAGCTCTGGAAACACCATATATTTT
v_gene: TRBV2; abundance: .; d_gene: .; j_gene: TRBJ2-5; CDR3aa: CASSEETQYF; CDR3nt: TGTGCCAGCAGCGAGGAGACCCAGTACTTC
v_gene: TRBV4-3; abundance: .; d_gene: .; j_gene: TRBJ2-7; CDR3aa: CASSQDLPDSGYEQYF; CDR3nt: TGCGCCAGCAGCCAAGACCTCCCGGATAGCGGCTACGAGCAGTACTTC
v_gene: TRBV6-6; abundance: medium-sized; d_gene: .; j_gene: TRBJ2-3; CDR3aa: CASSYVMETDTQYF; CDR3nt: TGTGCCAGCAGTTACGTTATGGAGACAGATACGCAGTATTTT
v_gene: TRBV6-5; abundance: .; d_gene: TRBD2; j_gene: TRBJ2-3; CDR3aa: CASSYSPSGYTDTQYF; CDR3nt: TGTGCCAGCAGTTACTCACCTAGCGGGTACACAGATACGCAGTATTTT
v_gene: TRBV5-1; abundance: .; d_gene: TRBD2; j_gene: TRBJ2-1; CDR3aa: CASSQASGGPHEQFF; CDR3nt: TGCGCCAGCAGCCAAGCAAGCGGGGGGCCTCATGAGCAGTTCTTC
v_gene: TRBV13; abundance: .; d_gene: .; j_gene: TRBJ2-5; CDR3aa: CASSLVGETQYF; CDR3nt: TGTGCCAGCAGCTTAGTCGGGGAGACCCAGTACTTC
v_gene: TRBV6-5; abundance: medium-sized; d_gene: .; j_gene: TRBJ1-5; CDR3aa: CASRAGFNQPQHF; CDR3nt: TGTGCCAGCAGGGCGGGTTTTAATCAGCCCCAGCATTTT
v_gene: TRBV2; abundance: once; d_gene: .; j_gene: TRBJ1-2; CDR3aa: CASSDITGNYGYTF; CDR3nt: TGTGCCAGCAGTGACATAACAGGGAACTATGGCTACACCTTC
v_gene: TRBV4-3; abundance: .; d_gene: .; j_gene: TRBJ1-2; CDR3aa: CASSPTMTGTEGYTF; CDR3nt: TGCGCCAGCAGCCCGACCATGACAGGTACGGAGGGCTACACCTTC
v_gene: TRBV27; abundance: .; d_gene: .; j_gene: TRBJ1-4; CDR3aa: CASSLWGQEAATNEKLFF; CDR3nt: TGTGCCAGCAGTTTATGGGGGCAGGAAGCTGCAACTAATGAAAAACTGTTTTTT
v_gene: TRBV6-5; abundance: .; d_gene: .; j_gene: TRBJ1-1; CDR3aa: CATSRSGQNTEAFF; CDR3nt: TGTGCCACCAGTCGGTCAGGGCAGAACACTGAAGCTTTCTTT
v_gene: TRBV4-3; abundance: .; d_gene: .; j_gene: TRBJ1-2; CDR3aa: CASSQDRAGPGYGYTF; CDR3nt: TGCGCCAGCAGCCAAGACCGGGCAGGACCGGGATATGGCTACACCTTC
v_gene: TRBV18; abundance: .; d_gene: TRBD1; j_gene: TRBJ1-5; CDR3aa: CASSPTGFFQPQHF; CDR3nt: TGTGCCAGCTCACCGACAGGGTTTTTTCAGCCCCAGCATTTT
v_gene: TRBV7-9; abundance: .; d_gene: TRBD1; j_gene: TRBJ2-7; CDR3aa: CASSGTGLSYEQYF; CDR3nt: TGTGCCAGCTCCGGGACAGGACTTTCCTACGAGCAGTACTTC
v_gene: TRBV13; abundance: .; d_gene: TRBD2; j_gene: TRBJ2-7; CDR3aa: CASSSGTSGLYEQYF; CDR3nt: TGTGCCAGCAGCTCCGGGACTAGCGGGCTCTACGAGCAGTACTTC
v_gene: TRBV7-9; abundance: .; d_gene: .; j_gene: TRBJ1-2; CDR3aa: CASSDSGKDF; CDR3nt: TGTGCCAGCAGCGATTCCGGGAAAGATTTC
v_gene: TRBV6-4; abundance: .; d_gene: .; j_gene: TRBJ2-3; CDR3aa: CASSGVIGGATDTQYF; CDR3nt: TGTGCCAGCAGTGGGGTAATCGGTGGGGCAACCGATACGCAGTATTTT
v_gene: TRBV6-5; abundance: .; d_gene: .; j_gene: TRBJ2-7; CDR3aa: CASSPQQGIYEQYF; CDR3nt: TGTGCCAGCAGCCCACAACAGGGCATCTACGAGCAGTACTTC
v_gene: TRBV27; abundance: .; d_gene: .; j_gene: TRBJ1-6; CDR3aa: CASSFGDFGILHF; CDR3nt: TGTGCCAGCAGTTTCGGGGACTTCGGGATACTCCACTTT
v_gene: TRBV5-4; abundance: .; d_gene: TRBD2; j_gene: TRBJ2-7; CDR3aa: CASSSSSGGAHEQYF; CDR3nt: TGTGCCAGCAGCTCCTCTAGCGGGGGGGCCCACGAGCAGTACTTC
v_gene: TRBV9; abundance: .; d_gene: TRBD1; j_gene: TRBJ2-1; CDR3aa: CASSLGQGGRDEQFF; CDR3nt: TGTGCCAGCAGCTTGGGACAGGGAGGACGGGATGAGCAGTTCTTC
v_gene: TRBV6-1; abundance: .; d_gene: .; j_gene: TRBJ1-3; CDR3aa: CASIFLEGSGNTIYF; CDR3nt: TGTGCCAGCATCTTTCTCGAGGGCAGTGGAAACACCATATATTTT
v_gene: TRBV5-8; abundance: .; d_gene: TRBD1; j_gene: TRBJ2-7; CDR3aa: CASSLRGLPWDEQYF; CDR3nt: TGTGCCAGCAGCTTGAGGGGGCTCCCCTGGGACGAGCAGTACTTC
v_gene: TRBV15; abundance: .; d_gene: TRBD2; j_gene: TRBJ2-1; CDR3aa: CATSRDGAPGGYNEQFF; CDR3nt: TGTGCCACCAGCAGAGATGGGGCCCCGGGGGGCTACAATGAGCAGTTCTTC
v_gene: TRBV6-5; abundance: .; d_gene: .; j_gene: TRBJ1-1; CDR3aa: CASSYASANTEAFF; CDR3nt: TGTGCCAGCAGTTACGCCAGTGCGAACACTGAAGCTTTCTTT
v_gene: TRBV6-5; abundance: .; d_gene: .; j_gene: TRBJ1-2; CDR3aa: CASRRDSGYTF; CDR3nt: TGTGCCAGCAGGCGGGACTCTGGCTACACCTTC
v_gene: TRBV4-3; abundance: .; d_gene: .; j_gene: TRBJ1-2; CDR3aa: CASSQDRIYLRYGYTF; CDR3nt: TGCGCCAGCAGCCAAGATCGAATCTACCTTAGATATGGCTACACCTTC
v_gene: TRBV5-1; abundance: .; d_gene: .; j_gene: TRBJ1-1; CDR3aa: CASSFGGGWTEAFF; CDR3nt: TGCGCCAGCAGCTTTGGGGGAGGGTGGACTGAAGCTTTCTTT
v_gene: TRBV5-8; abundance: .; d_gene: .; j_gene: TRBJ2-4; CDR3aa: CANPRGQYF; CDR3nt: TGTGCCAATCCTCGGGGTCAGTACTTC
v_gene: TRBV4-1; abundance: .; d_gene: TRBD1; j_gene: TRBJ2-1; CDR3aa: CASSQPGQGAILPNNEQFF; CDR3nt: TGCGCCAGCAGCCAGCCGGGACAGGGGGCGATACTTCCAAACAATGAGCAGTTCTTC
v_gene: TRBV7-3; abundance: once; d_gene: TRBD1; j_gene: TRBJ2-3; CDR3aa: CASSLRTGGTDTQYF; CDR3nt: TGTGCCAGCAGCCTCCGGACAGGGGGCACAGATACGCAGTATTTT
v_gene: TRBV29-1; abundance: .; d_gene: TRBD1; j_gene: TRBJ1-2; CDR3aa: CSVEAPGQYYGYTF; CDR3nt: TGCAGCGTTGAAGCGCCGGGACAGTACTATGGCTACACCTTC
v_gene: TRBV19; abundance: .; d_gene: TRBD1; j_gene: TRBJ1-1; CDR3aa: CASSSRTGGSLNTEAFF; CDR3nt: TGTGCCAGTAGTAGTCGGACAGGGGGCTCTCTGAACACTGAAGCTTTCTTT
v_gene: TRBV4-2; abundance: .; d_gene: .; j_gene: TRBJ2-1; CDR3aa: CASSQDLGSEQFF; CDR3nt: TGTGCCAGCAGCCAAGATCTAGGCAGTGAGCAGTTCTTC
v_gene: TRBV2; abundance: .; d_gene: .; j_gene: TRBJ1-1; CDR3aa: CASGSPRGTEAFF; CDR3nt: TGTGCCAGCGGATCCCCGAGGGGGACTGAAGCTTTCTTT